This T cell receptor (beta chain) was documented in a study of control samples from healthy donors and cancer patients. The method was immunoSEQ multiplex PCR; TCRdb's version includes in-frame clones alone and lacks a portion of them. The sample has 40,000 to 60,000 clones, about nine tenths seen once. The source is a man aged 55 to 70 with head and neck cancer. The sequenced sample was PBMCs.

CDR3 amino acids: CASSQSDRGTEAFF. CDR3 coding DNA: TGTGCCAGCAGCCAGTCTGACCGGGGCACTGAAGCTTTCTTT. The chain couples TRBV3-1 (or the pseudogene TRBV3-2) to TRBJ1-1; unclear D gene. This CDR3 region has 14 residues. Trimming removed 3 bases at V and 4 bases at J, with 12 bases between. Germline V CDR1 and CDR2: LGHDT, YNNKEL (reference sequence).